Shown below are 5 T cell receptor beta chains from a single sample sequenced in a study of identical twins. TCRdb ran MiXCR on the 5' RACE reads and lists one entry per CDR3 protein. The data show about 340,000 distinct CDR3 sequences, roughly an eighth seen once. The data also belong to a second study, concerning yellow fever vaccine responses in identical twins.

The sequencing input was CD8+ T cells sorted from blood. The receptors were sampled from a woman aged 18-30 years in good health.

The chain links TRBV7-9 to TRBJ1-3; tentatively, D is TRBD1 (5 bases). The CDR3 is 13 residues long. V was pared by 4 bases and J by 2 bases, with 6 bases between. The germline gives CDR1 SEHNR, CDR2 FQNEAQ (reference sequence). CDR3 loop: CASSSGPGNTIYF. The CDR3 region has the DNA TGTGCCAGCAGCTCGGGACCTGGAAACACCATATATTTT.

The chain uses TRBV5-5 and TRBJ1-3; TRBD1 agrees at 7 bases. This CDR3 comprises 15 residues. Germline CDR1 and CDR2: SGHKS and YYEKEE (reference sequence). V lost 4 bases to trimming and J lost 0 bases; unmatched junction nucleotides: 4. The CDR3 protein is CASSTGQTSGNTIYF. DNA of the CDR3: TGTGCCAGCAGCACGGGACAGACCTCTGGAAACACCATATATTTT.

This clonotype was counted many times. The chain has TRBV4-1 and TRBJ1-2; the D is unclear. Germline V CDR1 and CDR2: MGHRA, YSYEKL. The CDR3 has 15 residues. Trimming removed 3 bases at V and 8 bases at J, with 19 bases between. As DNA, the CDR3 is TGCGCCAGCAGCCAGTGGATGCCGGGGTTCGGAGGCTACACCTTC. As protein: CASSQWMPGFGGYTF.

This clonotype has only a few counts. This chain uses TRBV14 with TRBJ2-1; 11 positions agree with TRBD1. CDR1 and CDR2 (germline): SGHDN, FVKESK. V shed 1 base, J shed 0 bases, and the junction held 5 bases outside the gene matches. The length of the CDR3 is 18 residues. In DNA, the CDR3 is TGTGCCAGCAGCCAAGGGACAGGGGGCTTATTCTCCTACAATGAGCAGTTCTTC. This codes for CASSQGTGGLFSYNEQFF.

The rearrangement joins TRBV7-6 to TRBJ1-6; D is unclear. Trimming took off 5 bases at V and 0 bases at J, with 8 bases between the two ends. Per germline, CDR1 SGHVS and CDR2 FNYEAQ. This CDR3 is built from 15 residues. CDR3 in DNA: TGTGCCAGCAGCCGGGAGAGCTCCTATAATTCACCCCTCCACTTT. Translated, it gives CASSRESSYNSPLHF.